Presented here are 27 T cell receptor beta chains from one specimen sequenced in a study of T cells in tumors and immune-related adverse events. The assay was immunoSEQ multiplex PCR, and TCRdb's table has in-frame clones only and misses some. Here the sample spans a few thousand clones, around 80% being singletons. The sample was skin tissue, taken from a patient treated with anti-PD-1 therapy. Every receptor here comes from a female donor with metastatic renal cell carcinoma.

The chain is built from TRBV18 and TRBJ1-3, with D unclear. Looked up from germline, CDR1 is KGHSH and CDR2 is LQKENI. The CDR3 extends over 15 amino acids. Trimming removed 3 bases at V and 4 bases at J, with 13 bases between. Here the CDR3 reads CASSPNSPVGNTIYF. The CDR3 DNA reads TGTGCCAGCTCACCTAATTCGCCGGTCGGAAACACCATATATTTT.

The chain couples TRBV19 to TRBJ1-6; D is unresolved. The CDR3 is 16 amino acids. V shed 4 bases and J shed 7 bases, with 17 bases lying between them. The V gene's germline CDR1 is LNHDA and CDR2 SQIVND (reference sequence). CDR3 DNA: TGTGCCAGTAGTAACTGGGTAGGTCAGCGGAATTCACCCCTCCACTTT. Translating gives CASSNWVGQRNSPLHF.

In nucleotides, the CDR3 is TGTGCCAGCAGTGAGCGTGGGGTGGACTATGGCTACACCTTC. This encodes CASSERGVDYGYTF. This chain joins TRBV28 and TRBJ1-2; the D is unclear. Germline CDR1 is MDHEN and CDR2 is SYDVKM. The CDR3 consists of 14 residues. Deletions cut 5 bases from V and 3 bases from J, with 13 bases between.

By frequency in the sample, this clone is large (0.1 to 1%). V gene TRBV7-9 combines with J gene TRBJ1-1; TRBD1 matches at 7 bases. Germline V gives CDR1 SEHNR, CDR2 FQNEAQ (reference sequence). V trimming: 0 bases; J trimming: 1 base; junction bases outside the gene matches: 5. The CDR3 totals 16 residues. CDR3 loop: CASSLAGGQRNTEAFF. The DNA of the CDR3 is TGTGCCAGCAGCTTAGCGGGGGGACAGAGGAACACTGAAGCTTTCTTT.

This chain connects TRBV19 to TRBJ2-4; a possible D gene is TRBD1 (7 bases). Germline lookup yields CDR1 LNHDA and CDR2 SQIVND (reference sequence). Between the trimmed V and J ends, which lost 3 bases and 4 bases, there was a span of 10 bases. The CDR3 is 14 amino acids. The CDR3 spells CASSIQGGKNIQYF. The CDR3 region has the DNA TGTGCCAGTAGTATCCAGGGGGGTAAAAACATTCAGTACTTC.

The chain has TRBV12-5 and TRBJ1-1, with D unresolved. Per the germline V gene, CDR1 is LGHNT and CDR2 is FRNRAP. This CDR3 spans 13 amino acids. Trimming removed 0 bases at V and 3 bases at J, with 5 bases between. CDR3 coding DNA: TGTGCTAGTGGTTTGGTAGAGTACACTGAAGCTTTCTTT. Its protein is CASGLVEYTEAFF. Based on the CDR3 plus reference TRBV12-5 and TRBJ1-1, the full variable domain is DARVTQTPRHKVTEMGQEVTMRCQPILGHNTVFWYRQTMMQGLELLAYFRNRAPLDDSGMPKDRFSAEMPDATLATLKIQPSEPRDSAVYFCASGLVEYTEAFFGQGTRLTVV.

This clone was picked up one time. Here the CDR3 reads CASGSPREVRGDTQYF. CDR3 bases: TGTGCTAGTGGTTCCCCCCGGGAGGTGAGGGGAGATACGCAGTATTTT. The rearrangement joins TRBV12-5 to TRBJ2-3; 7 nucleotides align to TRBD2. V was pared by 4 bases and J by 5 bases, with 12 bases of the junction left unmatched. Germline assignment: CDR1 LGHNT and CDR2 FRNRAP. This CDR3 spans 16 amino acids. The complete variable domain, with remaining parts taken from reference TRBV12-5 and TRBJ2-3, reads DARVTQTPRHKVTEMGQEVTMRCQPILGHNTVFWYRQTMMQGLELLAYFRNRAPLDDSGMPKDRFSAEMPDATLATLKIQPSEPRDSAVYFCASGSPREVRGDTQYFGPGTRLTVL.

The chain carries TRBV11-2 and TRBJ2-4; 13 bases are a match to TRBD2. The CDR3 is 15 residues long. The germline CDR1 and CDR2 sequences are SGHAT and FQNNGV. The junction had 5 bases not matched to a gene; V was cut back by 6 bases and J by 6 bases. As DNA, the CDR3 is TGTGCCAGCAGAGGGACTAGCGGGAAACTAAACATTCAGTACTTC. Protein product: CASRGTSGKLNIQYF.

The J gene is TRBJ1-2, the V gene TRBV9; 10 bases fit TRBD1. Germline V lookup: CDR1 SGDLS, CDR2 YYNGEE. This CDR3 has 16 amino acids. Trimming took 3 bases from V and 5 from J; bases not matched to a gene: 10. As DNA, the CDR3 is TGTGCCAGCAGCGCTGATACCGGGACAGGGGTTTATGGCTACACCTTC. Translation gives CASSADTGTGVYGYTF.

V and J are TRBV2 and TRBJ2-1, with D perhaps matching TRBD1 or TRBD2 (6 bases each). Trimming shortened V by 6 bases and J by 2 bases, and 14 bases separated the two germline ends. CDR1 and CDR2 from the germline V gene are SNHLY and FYNNEI. The CDR3 runs 15 residues. CDR3 sequence: CASRGGGQTYNEQFF. CDR3 nucleotide sequence: TGTGCCAGCAGGGGGGGAGGACAGACCTACAATGAGCAGTTCTTC.

DNA of the CDR3: TGTGCCAGCAGGAGGGGATCGGAAGGGACTGAAGCTTTCTTT. Its protein product is CASRRGSEGTEAFF. V and J are TRBV2 and TRBJ1-1, with D possibly being TRBD1 (5 bases). Germline CDR1 SNHLY, CDR2 FYNNEI. CDR3 length equals 14 residues. V gave up 6 bases and J gave up 5 bases, with 16 bases separating them.

As regards this clone: Germline is not matched at one junction end, which may reflect a read error. The chain has TRBV6-5 and TRBJ1-4; TRBD1 might be the D (6 bases). The germline gives CDR1 MNHEY, CDR2 SVGAGI. The CDR3 length is 15 residues. As DNA, the CDR3 is TGTGCCAGTAGTTATGGGGGCAGGCAAAATGAAAAACTGTTTTTT. Protein product: CASSYGGRQNEKLFF.

The J gene is TRBJ2-3, the V gene TRBV27; unclear D gene. The V gene lost 0 bases and the J gene lost 2 bases, with 15 bases spanning the gap. Germline loops: CDR1 MNHEY, CDR2 SMNVEV (reference sequence). The CDR3 covers 17 residues. The CDR3 loop reads CASSLSAGALVTDTQYF. For the CDR3, the DNA is TGTGCCAGCAGTTTATCGGCAGGCGCTCTGGTCACAGATACGCAGTATTTT.

This clone was detected a few times. The chain couples TRBV7-9 to TRBJ2-3; D tentatively reads TRBD1 or TRBD2 (5 bases each). V shed 7 bases and J shed 3 bases, with 14 bases lying between them. Germline lookup yields CDR1 SEHNR and CDR2 FQNEAQ (reference sequence). The CDR3 extends over 14 amino acids. For the CDR3, the DNA is TGTGCCAGCAACTCGGGACGGTCGACAGATACGCAGTATTTT. Its protein product is CASNSGRSTDTQYF.

The chain employs TRBV7-9 and TRBJ2-2, with D perhaps matching TRBD2 (6 bases). V was pared by 7 bases and J by 6 bases, with 15 bases between. Germline V gene data show CDR1 as SEHNR and CDR2 as FQNEAQ (reference sequence). The CDR3 contains 14 residues. In nucleotides, the CDR3 is TGTGCCAGCAAGCCACCCTGGGAGGCCGGGGAGCTGTTTTTT. This codes for CASKPPWEAGELFF. Using reference TRBV7-9 and TRBJ2-2 for the parts outside the CDR3, the full variable domain is DTGVSQNPRHKITKRGQNVTFRCDPISEHNRLYWYRQTLGQGPEFLTYFQNEAQLEKSRLLSDRFSAERPKGSFSTLEIQRTEQGDSAMYLCASKPPWEAGELFFGEGSRLTVL.

This sequence joins TRBV5-1 and TRBJ1-2; 8 bases map to TRBD1. The trim removed 4 bases at V and 5 bases at J, leaving 7 bases unmatched. The CDR3 is 14 amino acids. The germline CDR1 and CDR2 sequences are SGHRS and YFSETQ. The DNA of the CDR3 is TGCGCCAGCAGCATGGACAGGGCTCCTTATGGCTACACCTTC. This sequence encodes CASSMDRAPYGYTF. Full variable domain (remainder filled in from reference TRBV5-1 and TRBJ1-2): KAGVTQTPRYLIKTRGQQVTLSCSPISGHRSVSWYQQTPGQGLQFLFEYFSETQRNKGNFPGRFSGRQFSNSRSEMNVSTLELGDSALYLCASSMDRAPYGYTFGSGTRLTVV.

The J gene is TRBJ2-7, the V gene TRBV27; TRBD1 aligns across 9 bases. Germline CDR1 is MNHEY and CDR2 is SMNVEV (reference sequence). J gave up 4 bases and V 2 bases, and 6 bases lay outside the gene matches. This CDR3 has 15 amino acids. CDR3 amino acids: CASSLIGQGIYEQYF. CDR3 nucleotide sequence: TGTGCCAGCAGTTTAATTGGACAGGGGATTTACGAGCAGTACTTC.

This clone appeared once. The rearrangement uses TRBV29-1 and TRBJ2-1, with a possible D match to TRBD1 (5 bases). The CDR3 length is 13 residues. Germline V gene lookup returns CDR1 SQVTM and CDR2 ANQGSEA. The V and J ends lost 3 bases and 7 bases respectively, with 13 bases between them. The CDR3 loop is CSVEQGFRNEQFF. CDR3 coding DNA: TGCAGCGTTGAGCAGGGCTTTAGGAATGAGCAGTTCTTC.

This clone showed up just once. V gene TRBV7-2 combines with J gene TRBJ2-1; maybe TRBD2 (5 bases). The CDR3 runs 15 residues. The germline gives CDR1 SGHTA, CDR2 FQGNSA. Trimming stripped 3 bases from V and 7 bases from J, with 16 bases between. This CDR3 is CASSFNFGVFNEQFF. The CDR3 DNA reads as TGTGCCAGCAGCTTTAATTTCGGGGTCTTTAATGAGCAGTTCTTC.

The genes are TRBV4-1 and TRBJ1-1; D possibly corresponds to TRBD1 (5 bases). The germline gives CDR1 MGHRA, CDR2 YSYEKL. Trimming took 1 base from V and 4 from J, leaving 13 bases between them. This CDR3 region has 15 residues. CDR3 residues: CASSQARMGRTEAFF. The CDR3 DNA reads TGCGCCAGCAGCCAAGCCAGAATGGGGCGCACTGAAGCTTTCTTT.

V and J are TRBV5-8 and TRBJ2-1, with 7 bases identical to TRBD1. The CDR3 contains 19 residues. Germline V gene data show CDR1 as SGHTS and CDR2 as YDEGEE. Trimming removed 2 bases from V and 10 bases from J; junction bases left unmatched: 24. This CDR3 reads CASSFYSWKTGYKSREQFF. The CDR3 nucleotides read TGTGCCAGCAGCTTTTATTCCTGGAAGACAGGGTACAAATCGCGGGAGCAGTTCTTC.

The chain recombines TRBV13 with TRBJ1-4; 7 bases align to TRBD1. Per the germline V gene, CDR1 is PRHDT and CDR2 is FYEKMQ (reference sequence). This CDR3 region has 14 residues. V was clipped by 5 bases and J by 8 bases; unmatched bases: 8. The CDR3 loop reads CASSQRQGQEKLFF. The CDR3 bases are TGTGCCAGCAGCCAAAGACAGGGCCAAGAAAAACTGTTTTTT.

J is TRBJ1-1 and V is TRBV4-2; 9 bases match TRBD1. With 0 bases clipped from V and 4 bases from J, the junction kept 3 bases outside the gene matches. The CDR3 covers 15 residues. Germline V gene sequence: CDR1 LGHNA, CDR2 YNFKEQ. The CDR3 sequence: CASSQETGGRTEAFF. Written as DNA, the CDR3 is TGTGCCAGCAGCCAAGAAACAGGGGGCCGCACTGAAGCTTTCTTT.

The CDR3: CASSEFYGRAIRDTQYF. The CDR3 DNA follows: TGTGCCAGCAGTGAATTTTACGGGAGGGCCATTAGAGATACGCAGTATTTT. The J gene is TRBJ2-3, the V gene TRBV6-1; 8 bases map to TRBD2. Germline V gene sequence: CDR1 MNHNS, CDR2 SASEGT. The V gene end was trimmed by 2 bases and the J gene end by 5 bases; junction bases not matched to a gene: 12. The CDR3 has 17 amino acids.

This clone was counted once. The V and J genes are TRBV5-1 and TRBJ1-3; D may be TRBD1 (6 bases). The CDR3 runs 17 residues. CDR1 is SGHRS, CDR2 YFSETQ, per germline. V dropped 3 bases and J dropped 0 bases, with 16 bases sitting between them. In nucleotides, the CDR3 is TGCGCCAGCAGCTCCGGCCGGGACACGCTCTCTGGAAACACCATATATTTT. Encoded protein: CASSSGRDTLSGNTIYF.

The J gene is TRBJ2-3, the V gene TRBV7-9; 7 bases agree with TRBD2. The V segment lost 7 bases and the J segment 0 bases; nucleotides outside the gene matches: 13. CDR3 size: 17 residues. Germline-derived CDR1 and CDR2 are SEHNR and FQNEAQ (reference sequence). The CDR3 spells CASTRLPRTRSTDTQYF. As DNA, the CDR3 is TGTGCCAGCACCCGATTGCCTCGGACTAGAAGCACAGATACGCAGTATTTT.

The chain uses TRBV11-3 and TRBJ2-3, with 8 bases fitting TRBD2. From germline, CDR1 is SGHNT and CDR2 YENEEA. The junction had 3 bases not matched to a gene; V was cut back by 1 base and J by 0 bases. This CDR3 spans 16 amino acids. CDR3 sequence: CASSLVAGLSTDTQYF. CDR3 sequence (DNA): TGTGCCAGCAGCTTAGTAGCGGGATTGAGCACAGATACGCAGTATTTT.